The 26 T cell receptor beta chains below were found in one sample sequenced in a study of vaccination and CD4 T cells after COVID-19. Antigens of these TCRs are unknown. Treatment indicated: roughly ten-day PBMC culture with coronavirus spike peptide pools or control peptides (ViraFEST assay). Cultured CD4+ T cell DNA was sequenced using the Oncomine TCR Beta short-read assay. TCRdb used MiXCR to reprocess the PCR reads, holding one entry per CDR3 protein. The sample has tens of thousands of distinct CDR3 sequences; approximately 59% are singletons. The input for sequencing was CD4+ T cells from blood, cultured in vitro, taken after SARS-CoV-2 vaccination. Receptors originate from a human donor who received a COVID-19 vaccine.

This clonotype occurred once. The CDR3 loop reads CSAREPSGGAHEQYF. Here the CDR3 DNA reads TGCAGTGCTAGAGAACCCTCGGGGGGGGCCCACGAGCAGTACTTC. The genes are TRBV20-1 and TRBJ2-7; 8 bases align to TRBD2. V shed 0 bases and J 5 bases; nucleotides not matched to a gene: 9. This CDR3 region has 15 residues. Germline CDR1 DFQATT, CDR2 SNEGSKA (reference sequence).

V usage is TRBV4-1 and J usage is TRBJ2-5; TRBD1 might be the D (5 bases). Germline V gene sequence: CDR1 MGHRA, CDR2 YSYEKL. V lost 0 bases to trimming and J lost 2 bases, with 13 bases between them. The CDR3 length is 16 residues. The DNA for the CDR3 is TGCGCCAGCAGCCAAGATCGCAGGGCTGCTCAAGAGACCCAGTACTTC. This sequence encodes CASSQDRRAAQETQYF.

This chain connects TRBV7-3 to TRBJ2-1; TRBD2 matches 11 bases. In germline, CDR1 is SGHTA, CDR2 FQGTGA. The CDR3 extends over 16 amino acids. Unmatched junction bases numbered 5, after V lost 4 bases and J lost 3 bases. DNA of the CDR3: TGTGCCAGCAGCTCACACCTAGCGGGGGGCTACAATGAGCAGTTCTTC. Translated: CASSSHLAGGYNEQFF.

This rearrangement joins TRBV6-2 or TRBV6-3 to TRBJ1-5; D gene unclear. The CDR3 is 16 amino acids. V lost 3 bases to trimming and J lost 0 bases, with 12 bases between them. Germline assignment: CDR1 MNHEY and CDR2 SVGEGT. The CDR3 nucleotides read TGTGCCAGCAGTTATTTGGAAGCCACTAGCAATCAGCCCCAGCATTTT. Translation gives CASSYLEATSNQPQHF.

This clonotype was seen only once. This rearrangement joins TRBV7-2 to TRBJ1-2, with 7 bases matching TRBD1. Germline values: CDR1 SGHTA, CDR2 FQGNSA. This CDR3 has 16 amino acids. Germline trimming cut 0 bases from V and 6 bases from J; bases unmatched to any gene: 10. As DNA, the CDR3 is TGTGCCAGCAGCTTAGCAACAGGGGCAGGGATGGATGGCTACACCTTC. Protein: CASSLATGAGMDGYTF.

This clonotype showed up just a few times. V is TRBV6-1 and J is TRBJ2-3, with 13 positions matching TRBD2. This CDR3 spans 16 amino acids. Germline loops: CDR1 MNHNS, CDR2 SASEGT. Trimming cost V 4 bases and J 1 base; bases outside gene matches: 2. The CDR3 region has the DNA TGTGCCAGCAGTGCTACTAGCGGGGGGGGCACAGATACGCAGTATTTT. It encodes CASSATSGGGTDTQYF.

The chain recombines TRBV12-3 or TRBV12-4 with TRBJ1-5, with D maybe TRBD1 (5 bases). With 4 bases removed from V and 5 bases from J, the gap between germline ends came to 21 bases. There are 17 residues in the CDR3. As DNA, the CDR3 is TGTGCCAGCAGTTCATCCTATCAAACAGGTTGGGATCAGCCCCAGCATTTT. This encodes CASSSSYQTGWDQPQHF.

The V and J genes are TRBV9 and TRBJ1-2; no clear D. V gave up 5 bases and J gave up 7 bases, with 15 bases separating them. CDR1 and CDR2 from the germline V gene are SGDLS and YYNGEE. The length of the CDR3 is 13 residues. The CDR3 nucleotides are TGTGCCAGCAGTCGAGACCTCTTATCTGGCTACACCTTC. It encodes CASSRDLLSGYTF.

V gene TRBV2 combines with J gene TRBJ2-1; D tentatively fits TRBD1 or TRBD2 (6 bases each). The CDR3 sequence is 14 residues long. Germline V lookup: CDR1 SNHLY, CDR2 FYNNEI. The germline V and J ends were trimmed by 6 bases and 9 bases, with 18 bases remaining between them. CDR3: CASRGDFRGGEQFF. The CDR3 DNA sequence: TGTGCCAGCAGGGGGGACTTCAGGGGAGGTGAGCAGTTCTTC.

V usage is TRBV7-2 and J usage is TRBJ2-5; no clear D gene. The germline V gene has CDR1 SGHTA and CDR2 FQGNSA. Deletions cut 5 bases from V and 4 bases from J, with 14 bases between. This CDR3 contains 14 residues. The CDR3 DNA is TGTGCCAGCAGCCCGGACGTCCAGAGAGAGACCCAGTACTTC. Its protein is CASSPDVQRETQYF.

This chain uses TRBV27 with TRBJ2-7; TRBD1 matches 7 bases. Germline values: CDR1 MNHEY, CDR2 SMNVEV (reference sequence). The CDR3 totals 15 residues. With 4 bases clipped from V and 2 bases from J, the junction kept 8 bases outside the gene matches. CDR3 DNA: TGTGCCAGCAGTTCCGACAGGGTTCGGACCTACGAGCAGTACTTC. This gives the protein CASSSDRVRTYEQYF.

The chain joins TRBV18 to TRBJ1-1, with TRBD1 identical over 9 bases. CDR1 is KGHSH and CDR2 is LQKENI in the germline V gene. This CDR3 is built from 15 residues. V was clipped by 3 bases and J by 5 bases; unmatched bases: 7. CDR3 residues: CASSPLRDRVTEAFF. The CDR3 DNA reads TGTGCCAGCTCACCGTTACGGGACAGGGTGACTGAAGCTTTCTTT.

This clonotype came up once. The chain couples TRBV10-1 to TRBJ2-7; 10 bases map to TRBD1. Germline-derived CDR1 and CDR2 are WNHNN and SYGVQD (reference sequence). The trim removed 3 bases at V and 0 bases at J, leaving 2 bases unmatched. The CDR3 length is 15 residues. CDR3 loop: CASSDGTGDSYEQYF. Here the CDR3 DNA reads TGCGCCAGCAGTGACGGGACAGGGGACTCCTACGAGCAGTACTTC.

This clonotype was counted only a few times. This chain uses TRBV12-3 or TRBV12-4 with TRBJ2-7, with 8 bases aligning to TRBD2. Trimming took 2 bases from V and 3 from J; bases not matched to a gene: 9. This CDR3 spans 16 amino acids. CDR3 DNA sequence: TGTGCCAGCAGTTTACCCCGGGGGGGCTTGAGCTACGAGCAGTACTTC. It is translated as CASSLPRGGLSYEQYF.

A few counts support this clonotype. This chain links TRBV6-1 with TRBJ2-5, with TRBD2 matching 13 bases. This CDR3 comprises 18 residues. CDR1 MNHNS and CDR2 SASEGT come from the germline V gene. The V and J ends lost 7 bases and 1 base, in that order; junction bases with no gene match: 12. The CDR3: CASNPGGLAGIFQETQYF. DNA for the CDR3: TGTGCCAGCAACCCGGGGGGACTAGCGGGAATATTCCAAGAGACCCAGTACTTC.

This clonotype came up a few times. The gene calls are TRBV7-3 and TRBJ2-6, with 10 nucleotides matching TRBD2. Germline assignment: CDR1 SGHTA and CDR2 FQGTGA. The CDR3 sequence is 17 residues long. The V and J ends lost 5 bases and 2 bases, in that order; junction bases with no gene match: 6. The CDR3 coding sequence is TGTGCCAGCAGCCTTACTAGCGGGGAAGCTGGGGCCAACGTCCTGACTTTC. This sequence encodes CASSLTSGEAGANVLTF.

This clonotype was detected a few times. The V and J genes are TRBV6-5 and TRBJ1-3; 10 nucleotides match TRBD1. The germline gives CDR1 MNHEY, CDR2 SVGAGI. There are 16 residues in the CDR3. J lost 3 bases, V lost 4 bases, and 6 bases had no gene match. CDR3 in amino acids: CASSLTGGAGGNTIYF. DNA of the CDR3: TGTGCCAGCAGTTTGACAGGGGGCGCAGGTGGAAACACCATATATTTT.

The J gene is TRBJ1-6, the V gene TRBV11-2; D not resolved. Deletions cut 4 bases from V and 5 bases from J, with 9 bases between. Germline assignment: CDR1 SGHAT and CDR2 FQNNGV. This CDR3 region has 14 residues. The CDR3 coding sequence is TGTGCCAGCAGCTCGTACAGAGATAATTCACCCCTCCACTTT. Its protein product is CASSSYRDNSPLHF.

The chain recombines TRBV24-1 with TRBJ2-2; 9 bases map to TRBD2. The CDR3 is 18 residues long. Germline CDR1 and CDR2: KGHDR and SFDVKD. With 0 bases clipped from V and 7 bases from J, the junction kept 11 bases outside the gene matches. This CDR3 reads CATSDLRASGGRYGELFF. CDR3 in DNA: TGTGCCACCAGTGATTTGCGGGCCAGCGGGGGGCGTTACGGGGAGCTGTTTTTT.

The V call is TRBV20-1, the J call TRBJ2-1; 8 nucleotides agree with TRBD1. The germline gives CDR1 DFQATT, CDR2 SNEGSKA (reference sequence). The CDR3 length is 11 residues. J was trimmed by 9 bases and V by 6 bases; bases with no gene match: 4. The CDR3 sequence: CSAKQGGEQFF. The DNA for the CDR3 is TGCAGTGCAAAACAGGGGGGTGAGCAGTTCTTC.

The chain has TRBV19 and TRBJ2-3; 9 positions match TRBD2. The CDR3 is 18 residues long. CDR1 and CDR2 from the germline V gene are LNHDA and SQIVND (reference sequence). V trimming: 4 bases; J trimming: 1 base; junction bases outside the gene matches: 12. The CDR3: CASSSGGAGFSGTDTQYF. The CDR3 DNA is TGTGCCAGTAGTAGCGGGGGGGCAGGTTTCTCCGGCACAGATACGCAGTATTTT.

The rearrangement uses TRBV12-3 or TRBV12-4 and TRBJ1-6; D perhaps matches TRBD1 (6 bases). The CDR3 sequence is 12 residues long. The ends were cut back, 5 bases at V and 11 bases at J, with 10 bases in the middle. As DNA, the CDR3 is TGTGCCAGCAGTCCGGGACACCCACCCCTCCACTTT. Its translation is CASSPGHPPLHF.

The table lists this clonotype with a few counts. The V call is TRBV2, the J call TRBJ1-2; no firm D call. The CDR3 is 14 amino acids. Germline loops: CDR1 SNHLY, CDR2 FYNNEI. Trimming pared 8 bases from V and 6 bases from J, leaving 19 bases between. The CDR3 loop is CASGSGSYYNGYTF. For the CDR3, the DNA is TGTGCCAGCGGGTCTGGCAGCTACTATAATGGCTACACCTTC. The full variable domain, its missing parts supplied by reference TRBV2 and TRBJ1-2, is EPEVTQTPSHQVTQMGQEVILRCVPISNHLYFYWYRQILGQKVEFLVSFYNNEISEKSEIFDDQFSVERPDGSNFTLKIRSTKLEDSAMYFCASGSGSYYNGYTFGSGTRLTVV.

The chain combines TRBV9 with TRBJ1-2, with 7 nucleotides matching TRBD1. Germline lookup yields CDR1 SGDLS and CDR2 YYNGEE. The CDR3 is 17 residues long. V was clipped by 1 base and J by 6 bases; unmatched bases: 15. The CDR3 region is CASSVRPRDSPKDGYTF. The CDR3 nucleotides read TGTGCCAGCAGCGTAAGGCCCCGGGACAGCCCTAAGGATGGCTACACCTTC.

The gene calls are TRBV23-1 and TRBJ2-3; D is tentatively TRBD1 or TRBD2 (5 bases each). TRBV23-1 is marked as an open reading frame, function uncertain. This CDR3 comprises 15 residues. V dropped 3 bases and J dropped 1 base, with 11 bases sitting between them. The CDR3 sequence: CASSQGVGGTDTQYF. CDR3 DNA: TGCGCCAGCAGTCAGGGGGTAGGGGGCACAGATACGCAGTATTTT.

The rearrangement uses TRBV7-8 and TRBJ1-2; 7 bases are shared with TRBD1. Germline V gene data show CDR1 as SGHVS and CDR2 as FQNEAQ. The CDR3 contains 15 residues. Unmatched junction bases numbered 13, after V lost 4 bases and J lost 8 bases. The CDR3 DNA reads as TGTGCCAGCAGCTGGCGAGGGGGCAGAGGCGGGGGCTACACCTTC. Translating gives CASSWRGGRGGGYTF.